These 18 T cell receptor beta chains share one sample of origin, sequenced in a study of PD-L1 blockade in urothelial cancer. The method was immunoSEQ multiplex PCR; TCRdb's version includes in-frame clones alone and lacks a portion of them. Seen here are more than 45,000 clones, roughly 80% observed once, and the top ten hold approximately 1.5%. This sample's time point: pretreatment peripheral blood. The sample here was PBMCs, taken around atezolizumab (anti-PD-L1) treatment. The source of these receptors is a man aged 45 to 65 with urothelial cancer.

V gene TRBV4-1 combines with J gene TRBJ1-2, with D perhaps matching TRBD1 (5 bases). The CDR3 has 17 residues. Trimming left V 7 bases short and J 2 bases short, with 23 bases between. Germline CDR1 MGHRA, CDR2 YSYEKL. The CDR3 protein is CASNPGGVPSRNYGYTF. CDR3 sequence (DNA): TGCGCCAGCAACCCGGGAGGGGTCCCATCCCGGAACTATGGCTACACCTTC.

This CDR3 reads CASSKTGQGYEQYF. CDR3 nucleotide sequence: TGTGCCAGCAGCAAAACGGGACAGGGCTACGAGCAGTACTTC. This chain links TRBV9 with TRBJ2-7, with 9 bases lining up with TRBD1. CDR1 is SGDLS, CDR2 YYNGEE, per germline. CDR3 length: 14 amino acids. V trimming: 4 bases; J trimming: 3 bases; junction bases outside the gene matches: 5.

V gene TRBV15 combines with J gene TRBJ1-4; maybe TRBD1 (5 bases). Looked up from germline, CDR1 is LNHNV and CDR2 is YYDKDF (reference sequence). V lost 5 bases, J lost 8 bases, and 9 bases lay in between. The CDR3 contains 12 residues. The CDR3 loop reads CATSRGAEKLFF. The CDR3 DNA is TGTGCCACCAGCCGAGGGGCCGAAAAACTGTTTTTT.

This sequence joins TRBV4-1 and TRBJ1-5; D gene unclear. This CDR3 spans 19 amino acids. Germline CDR1 reads MGHRA; CDR2 reads YSYEKL. V dropped 0 bases and J dropped 0 bases, with 18 bases sitting between them. In DNA, the CDR3 is TGCGCCAGCAGCCAAGATCAGGCACCTCGATTTTATAGCAATCAGCCCCAGCATTTT. This sequence encodes CASSQDQAPRFYSNQPQHF.

This chain links TRBV4-2 with TRBJ2-5, with D perhaps TRBD1 (5 bases). Germline-derived CDR1 and CDR2 are LGHNA and YNFKEQ. V lost 2 bases and J lost 6, with 25 bases in between. The CDR3 is made up of 18 amino acids. This CDR3 is CASSQSHSTGFNSKTQYF. CDR3 bases: TGTGCCAGCAGCCAATCCCATTCCACAGGTTTTAACAGCAAGACCCAGTACTTC.

The chain carries TRBV7-8 and TRBJ1-5, with 8 bases fitting TRBD1. This CDR3 is built from 15 residues. The germline CDR1 and CDR2 sequences are SGHVS and FQNEAQ. With V trimmed by 5 bases and J by 3 bases, 6 bases remained unmatched. The CDR3 is CASSHQTGVNQPQHF. The CDR3 bases are TGTGCCAGCAGCCATCAGACAGGGGTCAATCAGCCCCAGCATTTT.

The chain employs TRBV5-1 and TRBJ1-2, with 8 bases lining up with TRBD1. V gave up 4 bases and J gave up 6 bases; unmatched junction bases: 14. The CDR3 is 16 amino acids. Germline V gene data show CDR1 as SGHRS and CDR2 as YFSETQ. CDR3 bases: TGCGCCAGCAGCCCCCGGGGGTTACAGGGGGGGCATGGCTACACCTTC. As protein: CASSPRGLQGGHGYTF.

This chain links TRBV2 with TRBJ1-6; D uncertain. The CDR3 sequence is 13 residues long. Germline loops: CDR1 SNHLY, CDR2 FYNNEI. V lost 10 bases to trimming and J lost 9 bases, with 16 bases between them. The chain's CDR3 is CAKKGEVSSPLHF. CDR3 nucleotides: TGTGCCAAAAAAGGAGAGGTCAGTTCACCCCTCCACTTT.

The chain joins TRBV19 to TRBJ2-6; 9 nucleotides agree with TRBD1. Per the germline V gene, CDR1 is LNHDA and CDR2 is SQIVND (reference sequence). This CDR3 is 17 amino acids long. With 7 bases clipped from V and 3 bases from J, the junction kept 10 bases outside the gene matches. The CDR3 DNA is TGTGCCAGTACCCCGGACAGGGGAACGGATGGGGCCAACGTCCTGACTTTC. This gives the protein CASTPDRGTDGANVLTF.

This chain links TRBV29-1 with TRBJ2-1; 9 positions match TRBD2. Germline assignment: CDR1 SQVTM and CDR2 ANQGSEA. The CDR3 is 14 amino acids. Trimming took 6 bases from V and 7 from J; bases not matched to a gene: 10. The CDR3 region has the DNA TGCAGCGTCGCAGGCGGCGGGGGGGAAAATGAGCAGTTCTTC. Translated: CSVAGGGGENEQFF.

This clone was picked up one time. CDR3 in DNA: TGTGCCAGCAGCTTAGAAGGGGCGGACAAAGCCTACAATGAGCAGTTCTTC. Its protein product is CASSLEGADKAYNEQFF. This chain links TRBV11-2 with TRBJ2-1; TRBD1 is a possible D gene (5 bases). V lost 0 bases and J lost 2, with 14 bases in between. The CDR3 consists of 17 residues. CDR1 and CDR2 from the germline V gene are SGHAT and FQNNGV. Full variable domain (outside the CDR3, taken from reference TRBV11-2 and TRBJ2-1): EAGVAQSPRYKIIEKRQSVAFWCNPISGHATLYWYQQILGQGPKLLIQFQNNGVVDDSQLPKDRFSAERLKGVDSTLKIQPAKLEDSAVYLCASSLEGADKAYNEQFFGPGTRLTVL.

CDR3 DNA: TGCGCCAGCAGCTTGAGCGCGGGAGCCTACAATGAGCAGTTCTTC. Amino acids: CASSLSAGAYNEQFF. The V gene is TRBV5-1, the J gene TRBJ2-1; 7 bases fit TRBD2. Germline loops: CDR1 SGHRS, CDR2 YFSETQ. The CDR3 is 15 amino acids. Trimming at V came to 1 base and at J to 2 bases, leaving 3 bases not matched to a gene. Full variable domain (rest looked up from reference TRBV5-1 and TRBJ2-1): KAGVTQTPRYLIKTRGQQVTLSCSPISGHRSVSWYQQTPGQGLQFLFEYFSETQRNKGNFPGRFSGRQFSNSRSEMNVSTLELGDSALYLCASSLSAGAYNEQFFGPGTRLTVL.

This rearrangement joins TRBV9 to TRBJ2-5; 9 nucleotides agree with TRBD1. This CDR3 region has 15 residues. Germline V gene lookup returns CDR1 SGDLS and CDR2 YYNGEE. The trim removed 4 bases at V and 4 bases at J, leaving 8 bases unmatched. In nucleotides, the CDR3 is TGTGCCAGCAGCCCCTGGACAGGGGATTCAGAGACCCAGTACTTC. As protein: CASSPWTGDSETQYF.

The rearrangement joins TRBV7-9 to TRBJ2-2; possible D gene TRBD1, 5 bases. The germline V gene has CDR1 SEHNR and CDR2 FQNEAQ (reference sequence). This CDR3 is 15 amino acids long. V dropped 5 bases and J dropped 3 bases, with 13 bases sitting between them. The CDR3 DNA is TGTGCCAGCAGCGCCAGCACAGGTTACACCGGGGAGCTGTTTTTT. It yields the protein CASSASTGYTGELFF. The whole variable domain, remainder taken from reference TRBV7-9 and TRBJ2-2, is DTGVSQNPRHKITKRGQNVTFRCDPISEHNRLYWYRQTLGQGPEFLTYFQNEAQLEKSRLLSDRFSAERPKGSFSTLEIQRTEQGDSAMYLCASSASTGYTGELFFGEGSRLTVL.

This chain uses TRBV14 with TRBJ2-1, with D tentatively TRBD2 (6 bases). Germline-derived CDR1 and CDR2 are SGHDN and FVKESK. Trimming took off 4 bases at V and 2 bases at J, with 15 bases between the two ends. This CDR3 region has 16 residues. CDR3 amino acids: CASSPPGSTAYNEQFF. The DNA of the CDR3 is TGTGCCAGCAGCCCGCCCGGGAGTACGGCCTACAATGAGCAGTTCTTC.

The chain recombines TRBV28 with TRBJ1-5; D gene ambiguous. This CDR3 spans 14 amino acids. Germline V lookup: CDR1 MDHEN, CDR2 SYDVKM. The germline V and J ends were trimmed by 2 bases and 3 bases, with 8 bases remaining between them. The chain's CDR3 is CASSLIQANQPQHF. In DNA, the CDR3 is TGTGCCAGCAGTTTAATCCAGGCCAATCAGCCCCAGCATTTT.

The sample holds a few counts of this clone. The V gene is TRBV6-4, the J gene TRBJ1-2; 8 nucleotides agree with TRBD1. Looked up from germline, CDR1 is MRHNA and CDR2 is SNTAGT. This CDR3 contains 14 residues. The junction had 4 bases not matched to a gene; V was cut back by 5 bases and J by 2 bases. CDR3 protein: CASSPRTGNYGYTF. Written as DNA, the CDR3 is TGTGCCAGCAGTCCCCGGACAGGGAACTATGGCTACACCTTC.

This chain uses TRBV5-1 with TRBJ1-4, with D perhaps matching TRBD1 (5 bases). Germline V gene sequence: CDR1 SGHRS, CDR2 YFSETQ. This CDR3 has 12 amino acids. The V and J ends lost 4 bases and 8 bases respectively, with 9 bases between them. The CDR3 DNA reads TGCGCCAGCAGCATTGACAGCGAAAAACTGTTTTTT. Its protein is CASSIDSEKLFF.